A selection of T cell receptor beta chains follows, all from one sample in a study of T-cell reconstitution after alpha-beta-depleted transplantation in children. TCRdb redid the calling of the PCR reads with MiXCR, one entry per CDR3 protein. There are about 370,000 distinct CDR3 sequences in the sample; just over 20% occur only once, and 3.8% lies in the top ten. The input for sequencing was PBMCs from the stem cell graft donor, taken from the stem cell graft. Receptors were obtained from a human donor who donated a stem cell graft to a child with acute myeloid leukemia. Both conserved end residues are part of each CDR3. Each record gives: CDR3 protein, CDR3 DNA, J gene, D gene, clone size, V gene. A D gene is named only where the DNA matches it firmly. The listing skips clone size in some rows; elsewhere it reads once, few, many or a size class.

CASSPHRAAYEQYF TGTGCCAGCAGTCCGCACAGGGCCGCCTACGAGCAGTACTTC TRBJ2-7 NA NA TRBV12-3/TRBV12-4
CASRASGMNEQFF TGTGCCAGCCGGGCTAGCGGGATGAATGAGCAGTTCTTC TRBJ2-1 TRBD2 few TRBV2
CASNSINREKLFF TGTGCCAGCAACTCTATCAACCGAGAAAAACTGTTTTTT TRBJ1-4 NA NA TRBV28
CSASYSGRNPYEQYF TGCAGTGCTAGTTATAGCGGGAGGAACCCCTACGAGCAGTACTTC TRBJ2-7 TRBD2 many TRBV20-1
CASSEGRGAQETQYF TGTGCCAGCAGCGAGGGAAGGGGCGCGCAAGAGACCCAGTACTTC TRBJ2-5 NA few TRBV9
CASSFGDPYNEQFF TGCGCCAGCAGCTTCGGGGACCCCTACAATGAGCAGTTCTTC TRBJ2-1 NA few TRBV5-1
CASKAVLQGSAFF TGTGCCAGCAAGGCAGTATTACAGGGATCAGCTTTCTTT TRBJ1-1 NA many TRBV2
CASRGQGTTPQQYF TGTGCCAGCAGGGGGCAGGGAACTACGCCCCAGCAGTACTTC TRBJ2-7 NA few TRBV28
CASSGTSGGYTDTQYF TGTGCCAGCAGCGGGACTAGCGGGGGGTACACAGATACGCAGTATTTT TRBJ2-3 TRBD2 NA TRBV7-2
CASSQGGSYEQYF TGTGCCAGCAGCCAAGGAGGATCCTACGAGCAGTACTTC TRBJ2-7 NA many TRBV4-2
CASSAAGTVYEQYF TGTGCCAGCAGTGCCGCCGGGACGGTCTACGAGCAGTACTTC TRBJ2-7 NA many TRBV6-1
CSVGARGADEQYF TGCAGCGTCGGTGCCAGGGGCGCTGACGAGCAGTACTTC TRBJ2-7 NA few TRBV29-1